This is a list of T cell receptor beta chains from one sample in a study of shared clonotypes between healthy human individuals. Profiled with immunoSEQ multiplex PCR; TCRdb holds only in-frame clones, not every one. This sample has about 1.1 million clones; 60% to 85% occur once, and the top ten carry 0.7% to 0.95%. The sample taken for sequencing was memory CD4+ T cells from PBMCs. The receptors derive from a man aged 18-30 years in good health. Some clones in this sample may be carry-over from other donors' samples. The CDR3 runs from the conserved cysteine through the conserved F or W. A D gene is named only where the DNA matches it firmly. Expanded clones are given a class, and other clones once, few, many or no size at all.

clone size	V gene	J gene	D gene	CDR3 DNA	CDR3 protein
.	TRBV28	TRBJ1-1	.	TGTGCCACCGGGGCAGGAAGCACTGAAGCTTTCTTT	CATGAGSTEAFF
.	TRBV19	TRBJ1-2	.	TGTGCCAGTAGTGACCCAGGGCGGACTAACTATGGCTACACCTTC	CASSDPGRTNYGYTF
.	TRBV5-1	TRBJ1-2	.	TGCGCCAGCAGCTCCCAGGGCCTTAACTATGGCTACACCTTC	CASSSQGLNYGYTF
.	TRBV29-1	TRBJ2-3	.	TGCAGCGTTGACGCGAGCACAGATACGCAGTATTTT	CSVDASTDTQYF
.	TRBV5-6	TRBJ1-5	.	TGTGCCAGCAGCTTGGCCGGGCCTACGAGCAATCAGCCCCAGCATTTT	CASSLAGPTSNQPQHF
.	TRBV4-2	TRBJ2-7	.	TGTGCCAGCAGCCTTACTGATATGAGGGACGAGCAGTACTTC	CASSLTDMRDEQYF
.	TRBV5-1	TRBJ2-7	.	TGCGCCAGCAGCTTAGTCGAGAGGGAGCAGTACTTC	CASSLVEREQYF
.	TRBV5-6	TRBJ2-7	.	TGTGCCAGCAGTCGGACCGGGCCCCAGAAGGCCGAGCAGTACTTC	CASSRTGPQKAEQYF
few	TRBV9	TRBJ2-2	.	TGTGCCAGCAGCGTAGGACCTCACACCGGGGAGCTGTTTTTT	CASSVGPHTGELFF
once	TRBV29-1	TRBJ2-3	TRBD2	TGCAGCGTTGTGGGGACTAGCGGGAGCGCAGATACGCAGTATTTT	CSVVGTSGSADTQYF
.	TRBV30	TRBJ1-4	.	TGTACCTGGAGTGTACTCAGGGTGAGGGGCGAAAAACTGTTTTTT	CTWSVLRVRGEKLFF
.	TRBV28	TRBJ2-3	.	TGTGCCAGCTGGGGGTATAGCACAGATACGCAGTATTTT	CASWGYSTDTQYF
.	TRBV6-5	TRBJ2-3	TRBD2	TGTGCCAGCAGTTACTCTGGTAGCGGGGGAGCAGATACGCAGTATTTT	CASSYSGSGGADTQYF
.	TRBV6-1	TRBJ1-2	.	TGTGCCAGCAGTGAGGGACGTGCTAACTATGGCTACACCTTC	CASSEGRANYGYTF
.	TRBV28	TRBJ1-5	TRBD1	TGTGCCAGCATTGCCGGGAAGGGGGCAGGGGTGAGCAATCAGCCCCAGCATTTT	CASIAGKGAGVSNQPQHF
.	TRBV7-3	TRBJ2-1	TRBD2	TGTGCCAGCAGCCTACTAGCGGGAGACTACAATGAGCAGTTCTTC	CASSLLAGDYNEQFF
few	TRBV19	TRBJ1-1	TRBD1	TGTGCCAGTAGGGACAGGGCGGCGAACACTGAAGCTTTCTTT	CASRDRAANTEAFF
.	TRBV28	TRBJ2-7	.	TGTGCCAGCCGTCAGGGGTCGAGGGCCTACGAGCAGTACTTC	CASRQGSRAYEQYF
once	TRBV18	TRBJ2-7	.	TGTGCCAGCTCACCAGGGCAATACGAGCAGTACTTC	CASSPGQYEQYF
.	TRBV11-3	TRBJ2-3	.	TGTGCCAGCAGCTTAAACTCCGGGGATACGCAGTATTTT	CASSLNSGDTQYF
once	TRBV9	TRBJ2-1	TRBD2	TGTGCCAGCAGCACTCTGGGCGGGGGATACAATGAGCAGTTCTTC	CASSTLGGGYNEQFF
.	TRBV5-1	TRBJ2-5	.	TGCGCCAGCAGCCGAACAGGGAACCAAGAGACCCAGTACTTC	CASSRTGNQETQYF
.	TRBV5-1	TRBJ2-1	.	TGCGCCAGCAGCTTTGCCCCCGGCGATGAGCAGTTCTTC	CASSFAPGDEQFF
.	TRBV15	TRBJ2-5	.	TGTGCCACCAGCAGAGAACCCCGTCCTCCGAAGACCCAGTACTTC	CATSREPRPPKTQYF
few	TRBV5-1	TRBJ1-3	.	TGCGCCAGCAGCTTGGCCCCTCTGGGAGCGAATGGAAACACCATATATTTT	CASSLAPLGANGNTIYF
.	TRBV28	TRBJ2-1	TRBD2	TGTGCCAGTCGTTTAGGGCTAGCGGGAGGCAATGAGCAGTTCTTC	CASRLGLAGGNEQFF
.	TRBV7-9	TRBJ1-2	TRBD1	TGTGCCAGCAGCTTTGCAGGGGGCGACGGAGTTAACTATGGCTACACCTTC	CASSFAGGDGVNYGYTF
.	TRBV2	TRBJ1-1	TRBD1	TGTGCCAGCAGTAGACAGGGGGCGAACACTGAAGCTTTCTTT	CASSRQGANTEAFF
.	TRBV7-3	TRBJ2-3	.	TGTGCCAGCAGCCCCACCGGGGGCCGGTATAGCACAGATACGCAGTATTTT	CASSPTGGRYSTDTQYF
.	TRBV2	TRBJ1-4	.	TGTGCCAGCAGTGAAGAGGCTGAAAAACTGTTTTTT	CASSEEAEKLFF